Listed below are T cell receptor beta chains from one sample, sequenced in a study of shared clonotypes between healthy human individuals. Data came from immunoSEQ multiplex PCR; TCRdb stores just in-frame clones and leaves some out. The sample records around 990,000 clones, 70% to 80% being singletons. Material: memory CD4+ T cells from PBMCs. The receptors come from a man in his late teens or twenties in good health. Some clones in this sample may be carry-over from other donors' samples. Both conserved end residues are part of each CDR3. The D gene is left open where the match is weak. Some rows mark clone size as missing; the rest say once, few, many or name a class of expanded clone.

v_gene	j_gene	abundance	d_gene	CDR3aa	CDR3nt
TRBV4-3	TRBJ2-3	NA	NA	CASSFNWGDTQYF	TGCGCCAGCAGCTTCAATTGGGGGGATACGCAGTATTTT
TRBV5-1	TRBJ2-2	NA	NA	CASSLSVQLPTGELFF	TGCGCCAGCAGCTTGTCTGTCCAGCTGCCCACCGGGGAGCTGTTTTTT
TRBV5-1	TRBJ2-7	NA	NA	CASSSGPTGEQYF	TGCGCCAGCAGCTCGGGACCGACCGGCGAGCAGTACTTC
TRBV28	TRBJ1-2	NA	NA	CASSFSGLMGYTF	TGTGCCAGCAGTTTTTCGGGCCTAATGGGATACACCTTC
TRBV14	TRBJ2-7	NA	TRBD2	CASSLAGVYEQYF	TGTGCCAGCAGCCTAGCGGGAGTCTACGAGCAGTACTTC
TRBV14	TRBJ1-1	NA	NA	CASSATMNTEAFF	TGTGCCAGCAGCGCGACTATGAACACTGAAGCTTTCTTT
TRBV5-4	TRBJ2-1	NA	NA	CASSGRISYNEQFF	TGTGCCAGCAGCGGGCGGATATCCTACAATGAGCAGTTCTTC
TRBV29-1	TRBJ1-4	few	NA	CSVGPAAEKLFF	TGCAGCGTTGGACCGGCAGCTGAAAAACTGTTTTTT
TRBV2	TRBJ1-5	NA	TRBD1	CASSADRGGPQHF	TGTGCCAGCTCCGCGGACAGGGGGGGACCCCAGCATTTT
TRBV5-6	TRBJ1-3	NA	NA	CASSLFGNTIYF	TGTGCCAGCAGCTTGTTTGGAAACACCATATATTTT
TRBV5-1	TRBJ2-5	NA	NA	CASSLRAQETQYF	TGCGCCAGCAGCTTGAGGGCCCAGGAGACCCAGTACTTC
TRBV11-2	TRBJ2-5	NA	TRBD2	CASSLGLAGGTQYF	TGTGCCAGCAGCTTAGGGCTAGCGGGGGGGACCCAGTACTTC
TRBV6-6	TRBJ2-1	NA	TRBD1	CASNGQGPQGEQFF	TGTGCCAGCAACGGACAGGGGCCGCAAGGGGAGCAGTTCTTC
TRBV2	TRBJ1-5	NA	TRBD1	CASKLGTGGNQPQHF	TGTGCCAGCAAACTGGGGACAGGGGGCAATCAGCCCCAGCATTTT
TRBV5-8	TRBJ2-7	many	TRBD1	CASSRGQGAAYEQYF	TGTGCCAGCAGCCGTGGACAGGGGGCTGCCTACGAGCAGTACTTC
TRBV29-1	TRBJ1-2	NA	NA	CSVQENYGYTF	TGCAGCGTACAGGAAAACTATGGCTACACCTTC
TRBV6-5	TRBJ1-5	NA	NA	CASSPSPYQPQHF	TGTGCCAGCAGTCCCTCGCCTTATCAGCCCCAGCATTTT
TRBV19	TRBJ2-7	NA	NA	CASSAAGTYEQYF	TGTGCCAGTAGTGCGGCGGGAACATACGAGCAGTACTTC
TRBV28	TRBJ2-2	few	NA	CATGASDTGELFF	TGTGCCACGGGGGCGTCCGACACCGGGGAGCTGTTTTTT
TRBV11-3	TRBJ2-3	NA	NA	CASSLNGGPSGTDTQYF	TGTGCCAGCAGCCTAAACGGGGGGCCCTCGGGCACAGATACGCAGTATTTT
TRBV5-1	TRBJ2-2	NA	NA	CASSFNAGSTGELFF	TGCGCCAGCAGCTTTAACGCGGGGAGCACCGGGGAGCTGTTTTTT
TRBV28	TRBJ2-7	once	TRBD1	CASRTGNGYEQYF	TGTGCCAGCAGGACAGGGAATGGTTACGAGCAGTACTTC
TRBV28	TRBJ1-1	NA	NA	CASSLGARNTEAFF	TGTGCCAGCAGTTTAGGGGCGAGGAACACTGAAGCTTTCTTT
TRBV30	TRBJ1-1	NA	NA	CARQRENAEAFF	TGTGCCCGACAAAGGGAGAACGCTGAAGCTTTCTTT